This T cell receptor beta chain stems from a study of PD-1 blockade in classical Hodgkin lymphoma. Study observations and caveats: What drove the repertoire differences, possibly disease activity or prior therapy, has not been defined.

As concerns this clone: Its antigen is not known.

Repertoires were generated with immunoSEQ multiplex PCR, while TCRdb's copy carries only in-frame clones and drops some. Among some 18,000 clones listed, 70% to 80% were seen once. Each and every patient relapsed after autologous stem cell transplantation, and patients got differing brentuximab vedotin exposure. Germline assignment: CDR1 SGHTS and CDR2 YDEGEE. The CDR3 runs 14 residues. The J segment lost 6 bases and the V segment lost 2 bases, leaving 5 bases of the junction unmatched. V is TRBV5-8 and J is TRBJ2-1; TRBD1 matches at 7 bases. The TCR was taken from a human donor with classical Hodgkin lymphoma. This specimen was peripheral blood mononuclear cells (PBMCs), taken before the second cycle of nivolumab. CDR3: CASSFGQVGNEQFF. CDR3 DNA sequence: TGTGCCAGCAGCTTCGGACAGGTGGGCAATGAGCAGTTCTTC.